What follows are 19 T cell receptor beta chains derived from one specimen sequenced in a study of T cells after yellow fever vaccination. TCRdb recomputed calls from the 5' RACE reads with MiXCR, one row per CDR3 protein. The sample contains hundreds of thousands of distinct CDR3 sequences, approximately 3.9% of which appear only once. This sample comprised PBMCs, obtained on the day of the yellow fever booster vaccination. The receptors were sampled from a man younger than 35 who received the YFV17D yellow fever vaccine.

This clonotype came up many times. J is TRBJ2-7 and V is TRBV28, with 7 nucleotides matching TRBD1. Germline V CDR1 and CDR2: MDHEN, SYDVKM. V was clipped by 7 bases and J by 0 bases; unmatched bases: 6. The CDR3 has 14 amino acids. CDR3 nucleotide sequence: TGTGCCAGCACCCCGAGACAGGGCTCCTACGAGCAGTACGTC. It is translated as CASTPRQGSYEQYV.

This clonotype showed up many times. The chain is built from TRBV7-8 and TRBJ2-1; D possibly corresponds to TRBD1 (5 bases). CDR3 length: 15 residues. The V gene's germline CDR1 is SGHVS and CDR2 FQNEAQ. V lost 0 bases and J 7 bases, leaving 13 bases between the germline ends. CDR3 DNA sequence: TGTGCCAGCAGCTTAGCTGCTCCAGGGTATAATGAGCAGTTCTTC. It specifies CASSLAAPGYNEQFF.

This clonotype was seen ten or more times. The chain carries TRBV7-8 and TRBJ2-7; tentative D call: TRBD1 (5 bases). The CDR3 is 14 residues long. V was clipped by 0 bases and J by 5 bases, with 11 bases between them. The V gene's germline CDR1 is SGHVS and CDR2 FQNEAQ. For the CDR3, the DNA is TGTGCCAGCAGCTTAGCGCGGCAGGGAAACGAGCAGTACGTC. Encoded protein: CASSLARQGNEQYV.

The table lists this clonotype with many counts. The V and J genes are TRBV3-1 and TRBJ2-3; TRBD2 agrees at 9 bases. This CDR3 spans 17 amino acids. The germline gives CDR1 LGHDT, CDR2 YNNKEL (reference sequence). Losses at the gene ends were 0 bases for V and 5 bases for J; bases not matched to a gene: 9. The CDR3 sequence is CASSQDRSGGLGDTQYF. DNA for the CDR3: TGTGCCAGCAGCCAAGATCGTAGCGGGGGATTGGGAGATACGCAGTATTTT.

In DNA, the CDR3 is TGTGCCAGCAGCCAGGCGGGAGACCCGGGGGATTACGAGCAGTACTTC. Protein sequence: CASSQAGDPGDYEQYF. The V gene is TRBV6-5, the J gene TRBJ2-7; 7 bases are a match to TRBD2. With V trimmed by 6 bases and J by 4 bases, 15 bases remained unmatched. Germline loops: CDR1 MNHEY, CDR2 SVGAGI. CDR3 length equals 16 residues.

This clonotype was picked up many times. The J gene is TRBJ1-1, the V gene TRBV4-3; no firm D call. This CDR3 is 14 amino acids long. Trimming took 0 bases from V and 4 from J, leaving 9 bases between them. CDR1 is LGHNA and CDR2 is YSLEER in the germline V gene. The CDR3 loop is CASSQEQTPTEAFF. CDR3 in DNA: TGCGCCAGCAGCCAAGAACAAACTCCCACTGAAGCTTTCTTT.

This chain connects TRBV20-1 to TRBJ2-3; 8 nucleotides line up with TRBD2. This CDR3 spans 13 amino acids. Trimming took 8 bases from V and 7 from J; bases not matched to a gene: 11. The V gene's germline CDR1 is DFQATT and CDR2 SNEGSKA (reference sequence). This CDR3 is CSSSPGGTYTQYF. For the CDR3, the DNA is TGCAGTTCCTCGCCGGGGGGGACTTATACGCAGTATTTT.

There are many counts of this clonotype. V is TRBV5-1 and J is TRBJ2-3; D not resolved. Germline loops: CDR1 SGHRS, CDR2 YFSETQ. V lost 0 bases and J 0 bases, leaving 8 bases between the germline ends. CDR3 length: 15 residues. CDR3 amino acids: CASSLDGSSTDTQYF. CDR3 nucleotides: TGCGCCAGCAGCTTGGACGGATCCAGCACAGATACGCAGTATTTT.

The table lists this clonotype with a few counts. For the CDR3, the DNA is TGTGCCAGCAGCCGGACAGGGTTTGGCACAGATACGCAGTATTTT. Its translation: CASSRTGFGTDTQYF. The genes are TRBV7-3 and TRBJ2-3, with 8 bases matching TRBD1. The CDR3 runs to 15 residues. CDR1 and CDR2 (germline): SGHTA, FQGTGA. J was trimmed by 1 base and V by 5 bases; bases with no gene match: 5.

The chain has TRBV7-2 and TRBJ2-5; TRBD1 might be the D (7 bases). Trimming took off 4 bases at V and 7 bases at J, with 13 bases between the two ends. Germline-derived CDR1 and CDR2 are SGHTA and FQGNSA. CDR3 length: 13 residues. CDR3 sequence reads: CASSSAGGPTQYF. The CDR3 DNA is TGTGCCAGCAGCTCCGCAGGGGGGCCGACCCAGTACTTC.

This clonotype was detected many times. The gene calls are TRBV4-1 and TRBJ2-1, with 11 bases matching TRBD2. The CDR3 is 15 residues long. Germline V gene lookup returns CDR1 MGHRA and CDR2 YSYEKL. The V gene end was trimmed by 4 bases and the J gene end by 10 bases; junction bases not matched to a gene: 9. The CDR3 DNA reads TGCGCCAGCAGCCTCGGGGTGGTAGCGGGGGGGGAGCAGTTCTTC. Its translation: CASSLGVVAGGEQFF.

The chain is built from TRBV9 and TRBJ2-1; 14 bases fit TRBD2. The CDR3 extends over 15 amino acids. J was trimmed by 7 bases and V by 3 bases; bases with no gene match: 3. Looked up from germline, CDR1 is SGDLS and CDR2 is YYNGEE. The CDR3 DNA reads as TGTGCCAGCAGCGCGACTAGCGGGGGGGCTAATGAGCAGTTCTTC. It is translated as CASSATSGGANEQFF.

This clonotype was observed at least ten times. The chain couples TRBV11-2 to TRBJ2-3, with D unresolved. CDR1 and CDR2 from the germline V gene are SGHAT and FQNNGV. This CDR3 has 13 amino acids. V was pared by 0 bases and J by 5 bases, with 6 bases between. The CDR3 coding sequence is TGTGCCAGCAGCTTAGATGTAGGAGATACGCAGTATTTT. Translating it yields CASSLDVGDTQYF.

This clonotype was detected ten times or more. The chain recombines TRBV19 with TRBJ2-1; the match to TRBD2 covers 7 bases. V was clipped by 7 bases and J by 8 bases; unmatched bases: 2. Germline V gene lookup returns CDR1 LNHDA and CDR2 SQIVND (reference sequence). The CDR3 is 11 amino acids. CDR3 sequence (DNA): TGTGCCAGTAAGCGGGGCGATGAGCAGTTCTTC. This codes for CASKRGDEQFF.

V gene TRBV6-2 or TRBV6-3 combines with J gene TRBJ2-7; D is unresolved. V lost 7 bases and J lost 4, with 17 bases in between. The germline V gene encodes CDR1 MNHEY and CDR2 SVGEGT. The CDR3 spans 14 residues. CDR3 bases: TGTGCCAGCAATTGGGCCGGACCTCTTTACGAGCAGTACGTC. Translating it yields CASNWAGPLYEQYV.

V usage is TRBV24-1 and J usage is TRBJ2-5, with 9 nucleotides matching TRBD1. J lost 1 base, V lost 4 bases, and 6 bases had no gene match. Germline CDR1 is KGHDR and CDR2 is SFDVKD. The CDR3 consists of 16 residues. The CDR3 DNA sequence: TGTGCCACCAGTGACCCCAAGACAGGGGGCCAAGAGACCCAGTACTTC. Translating gives CATSDPKTGGQETQYF.

This clonotype turned up a few times. The chain links TRBV12-3 or TRBV12-4 to TRBJ2-1; D remains ambiguous. CDR3 length: 13 residues. V lost 4 bases to trimming and J lost 9 bases, with 13 bases between them. This CDR3 reads CASSSPLFPEQFF. CDR3 nucleotides: TGTGCCAGCAGTTCCCCCCTTTTCCCTGAGCAGTTCTTC.

In its sample, this clonotype was seen many times. The chain combines TRBV9 with TRBJ2-5; TRBD2 matches 11 bases. This CDR3 region has 18 residues. The germline V gene has CDR1 SGDLS and CDR2 YYNGEE. Unmatched junction bases numbered 15, after V lost 3 bases and J lost 5 bases. Here the CDR3 DNA reads TGTGCCAGCAGCGATCTCGATGTTAGCGGGGGGGCCTTGGAGACCCAGTACTTC. Translation gives CASSDLDVSGGALETQYF.

This clonotype was picked up a small number of times. The CDR3 sequence is CASSMGVRPYEQYF. Written as DNA, the CDR3 is TGTGCCAGTAGTATGGGAGTTAGGCCCTACGAGCAGTACTTC. The chain carries TRBV19 and TRBJ2-7; maybe TRBD2 (5 bases). V dropped 3 bases and J dropped 2 bases, with 11 bases sitting between them. Germline lookup yields CDR1 LNHDA and CDR2 SQIVND (reference sequence). The CDR3 covers 14 residues. The full variable domain, rest sourced from reference TRBV19 and TRBJ2-7, is DGGITQSPKYLFRKEGQNVTLSCEQNLNHDAMYWYRQDPGQGLRLIYYSQIVNDFQKGDIAEGYSVSREKKESFPLTVTSAQKNPTAFYLCASSMGVRPYEQYFGPGTRLTVT.